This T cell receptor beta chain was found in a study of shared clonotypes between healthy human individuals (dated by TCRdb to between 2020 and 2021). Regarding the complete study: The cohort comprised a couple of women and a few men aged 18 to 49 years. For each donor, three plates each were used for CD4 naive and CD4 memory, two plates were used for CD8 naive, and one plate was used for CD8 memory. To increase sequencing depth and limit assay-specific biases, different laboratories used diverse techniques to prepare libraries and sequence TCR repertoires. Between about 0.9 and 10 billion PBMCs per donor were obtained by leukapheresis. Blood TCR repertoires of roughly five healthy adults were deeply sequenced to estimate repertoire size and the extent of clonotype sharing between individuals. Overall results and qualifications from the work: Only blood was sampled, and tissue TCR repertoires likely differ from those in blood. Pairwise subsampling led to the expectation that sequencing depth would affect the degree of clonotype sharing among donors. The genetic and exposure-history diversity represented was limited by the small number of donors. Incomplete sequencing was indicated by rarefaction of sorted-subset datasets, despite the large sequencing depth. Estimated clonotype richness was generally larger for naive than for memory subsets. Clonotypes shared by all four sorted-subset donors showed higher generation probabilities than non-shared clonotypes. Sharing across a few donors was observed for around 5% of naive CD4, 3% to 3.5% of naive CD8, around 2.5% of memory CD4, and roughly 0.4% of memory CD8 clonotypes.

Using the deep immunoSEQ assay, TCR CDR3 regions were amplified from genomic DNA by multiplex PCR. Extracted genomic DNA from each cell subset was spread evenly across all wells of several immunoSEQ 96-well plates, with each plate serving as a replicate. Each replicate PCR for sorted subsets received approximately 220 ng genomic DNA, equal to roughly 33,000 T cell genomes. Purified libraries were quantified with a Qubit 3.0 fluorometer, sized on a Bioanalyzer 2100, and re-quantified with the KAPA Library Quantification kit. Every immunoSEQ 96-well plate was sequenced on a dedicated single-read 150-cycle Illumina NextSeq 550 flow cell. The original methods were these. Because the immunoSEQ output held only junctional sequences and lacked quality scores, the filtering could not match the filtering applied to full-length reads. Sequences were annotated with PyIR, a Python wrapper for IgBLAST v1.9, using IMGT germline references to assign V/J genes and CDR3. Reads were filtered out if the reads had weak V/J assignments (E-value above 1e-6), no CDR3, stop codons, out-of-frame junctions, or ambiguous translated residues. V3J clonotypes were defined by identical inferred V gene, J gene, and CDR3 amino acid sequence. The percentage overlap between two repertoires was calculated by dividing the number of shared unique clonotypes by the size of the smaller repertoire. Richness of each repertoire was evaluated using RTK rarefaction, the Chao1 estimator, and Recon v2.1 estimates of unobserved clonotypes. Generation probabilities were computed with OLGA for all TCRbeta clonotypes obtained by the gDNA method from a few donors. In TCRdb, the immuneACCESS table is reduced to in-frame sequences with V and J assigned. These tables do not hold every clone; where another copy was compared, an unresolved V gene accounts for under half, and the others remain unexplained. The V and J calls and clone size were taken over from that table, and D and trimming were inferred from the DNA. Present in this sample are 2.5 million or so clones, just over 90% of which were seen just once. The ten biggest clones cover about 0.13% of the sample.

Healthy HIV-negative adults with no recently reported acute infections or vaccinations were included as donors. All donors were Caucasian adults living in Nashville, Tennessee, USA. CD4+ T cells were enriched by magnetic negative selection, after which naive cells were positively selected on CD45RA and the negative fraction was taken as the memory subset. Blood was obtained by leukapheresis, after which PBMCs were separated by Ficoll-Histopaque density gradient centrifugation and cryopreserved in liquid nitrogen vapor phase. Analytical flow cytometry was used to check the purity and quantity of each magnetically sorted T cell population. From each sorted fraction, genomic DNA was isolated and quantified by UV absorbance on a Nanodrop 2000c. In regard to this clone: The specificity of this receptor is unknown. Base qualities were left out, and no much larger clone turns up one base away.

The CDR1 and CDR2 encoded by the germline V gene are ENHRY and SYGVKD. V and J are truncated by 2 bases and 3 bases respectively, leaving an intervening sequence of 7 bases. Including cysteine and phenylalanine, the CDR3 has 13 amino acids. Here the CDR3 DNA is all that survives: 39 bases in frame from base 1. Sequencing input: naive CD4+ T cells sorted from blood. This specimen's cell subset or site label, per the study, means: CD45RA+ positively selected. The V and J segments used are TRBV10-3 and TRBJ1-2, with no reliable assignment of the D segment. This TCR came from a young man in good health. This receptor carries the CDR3 CAISERRDYGYTF. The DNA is TGTGCCATCAGTGAGAGACGGGACTATGGCTACACCTTC.